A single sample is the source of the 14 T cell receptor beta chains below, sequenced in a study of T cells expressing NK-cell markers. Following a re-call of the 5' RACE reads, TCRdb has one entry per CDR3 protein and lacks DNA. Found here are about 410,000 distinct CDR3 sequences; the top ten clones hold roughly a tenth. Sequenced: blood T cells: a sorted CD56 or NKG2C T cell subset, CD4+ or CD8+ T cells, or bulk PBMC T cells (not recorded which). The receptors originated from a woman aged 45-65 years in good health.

CDR3 protein: CATSDWSATDTQYF. The chain links TRBV24-1 to TRBJ2-3. Germline-derived CDR1 and CDR2 are KGHDR and SFDVKD. CDR3 length: 14 residues.

The chain's CDR3 is CASSIGQTTFEQYF. The J gene is TRBJ2-7, the V gene TRBV4-1; TCRdb calls TRBD1, which cannot be checked without DNA. This CDR3 region has 14 residues. Germline values: CDR1 MGHRA, CDR2 YSYEKL.

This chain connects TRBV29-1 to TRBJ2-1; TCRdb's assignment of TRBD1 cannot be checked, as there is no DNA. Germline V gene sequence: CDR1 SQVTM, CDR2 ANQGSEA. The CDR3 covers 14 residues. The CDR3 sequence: CSVDTGPTGNEQFF.

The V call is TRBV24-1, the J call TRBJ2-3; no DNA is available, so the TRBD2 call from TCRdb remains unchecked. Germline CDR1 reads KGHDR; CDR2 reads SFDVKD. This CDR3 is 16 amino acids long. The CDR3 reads CATSDLLSGSGDTQYF.

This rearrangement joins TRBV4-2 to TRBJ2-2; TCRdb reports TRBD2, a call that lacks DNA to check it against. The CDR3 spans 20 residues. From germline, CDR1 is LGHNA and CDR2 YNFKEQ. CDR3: CASSQLRGLAGGQSRRELFF.

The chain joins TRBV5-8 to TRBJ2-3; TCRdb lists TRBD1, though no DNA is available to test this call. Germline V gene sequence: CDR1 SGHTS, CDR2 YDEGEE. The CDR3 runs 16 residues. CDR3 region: CASSLFDPPSTDTQYF.

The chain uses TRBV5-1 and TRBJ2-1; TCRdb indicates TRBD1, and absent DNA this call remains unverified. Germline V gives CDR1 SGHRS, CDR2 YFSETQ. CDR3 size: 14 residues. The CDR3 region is CASSLLGGYNEQFF.

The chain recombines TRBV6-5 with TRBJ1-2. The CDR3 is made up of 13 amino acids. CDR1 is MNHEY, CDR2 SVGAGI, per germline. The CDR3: CASSYSGVKGYTF.

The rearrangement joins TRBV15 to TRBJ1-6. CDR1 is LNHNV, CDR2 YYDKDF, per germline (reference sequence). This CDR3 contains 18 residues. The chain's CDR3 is CATSRVLKGSSYNSPLHF.

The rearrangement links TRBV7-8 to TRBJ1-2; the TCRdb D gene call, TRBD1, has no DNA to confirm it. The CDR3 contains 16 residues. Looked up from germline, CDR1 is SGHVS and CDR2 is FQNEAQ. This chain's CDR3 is CASSSSSTGGDYGYTF.

The CDR3 sequence is CAWSVSRLAGGNEQFF. The chain uses TRBV30 and TRBJ2-1; without DNA, the TCRdb call of TRBD2 cannot be checked. Germline CDR1 GTSNPN, CDR2 SVGIG (reference sequence). The CDR3 loop spans 16 amino acids.

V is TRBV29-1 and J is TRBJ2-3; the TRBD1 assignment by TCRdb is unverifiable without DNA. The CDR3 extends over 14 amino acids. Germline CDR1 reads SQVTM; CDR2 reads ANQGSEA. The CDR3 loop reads CSIKKGGGLRRQYF.

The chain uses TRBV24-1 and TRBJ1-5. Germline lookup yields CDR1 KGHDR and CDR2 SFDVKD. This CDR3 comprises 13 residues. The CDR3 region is CATSDLQGRAQHF.

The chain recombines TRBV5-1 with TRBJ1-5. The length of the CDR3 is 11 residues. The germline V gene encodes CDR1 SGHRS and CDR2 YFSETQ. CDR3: CASSCHQPQHF.